The 32 T cell receptor beta chains presented below share a single source sample, sequenced in a study of neurological immune-mediated disorders. One entry per CDR3 protein, called by TCRdb with MiXCR from the 5' RACE reads. This sample has roughly 70,000 distinct CDR3 sequences, with about 4.2% found just once. Sequencing used PBMCs. These receptors originate from a young man with multiple sclerosis.

This clonotype showed up just a few times. The gene calls are TRBV20-1 and TRBJ1-6; D not certain. The V end was cut by 0 bases, the J end by 3 bases, with 12 bases between. Germline CDR1 reads DFQATT; CDR2 reads SNEGSKA (reference sequence). The CDR3 is made up of 16 amino acids. CDR3 DNA: TGCAGTGCTAGAGATTCTCCTGGAGTCTATAATTCACCCCTCCACTTT. Protein sequence: CSARDSPGVYNSPLHF.

This clonotype has ten or more counts. This chain uses TRBV4-3 with TRBJ1-1; maybe TRBD1 (6 bases). CDR1 is LGHNA, CDR2 YSLEER, per germline. The V gene lost 6 bases and the J gene lost 0 bases, with 17 bases spanning the gap. The CDR3 runs 16 residues. The CDR3 sequence: CASSHWDRGVNTEAFF. CDR3 DNA: TGCGCCAGCAGTCATTGGGATAGGGGGGTGAACACTGAAGCTTTCTTT.

The table lists this clonotype with many counts. The chain recombines TRBV19 with TRBJ2-3; unclear D gene. The germline CDR1 and CDR2 sequences are LNHDA and SQIVND (reference sequence). The CDR3 consists of 12 residues. Trimming removed 6 bases at V and 11 bases at J, with 15 bases between. The DNA of the CDR3 is TGTGCCAGTAGAAACCAAGGGCTTCGGCAGTATTTT. Protein product: CASRNQGLRQYF. Complete variable domain (other parts from reference TRBV19 and TRBJ2-3): DGGITQSPKYLFRKEGQNVTLSCEQNLNHDAMYWYRQDPGQGLRLIYYSQIVNDFQKGDIAEGYSVSREKKESFPLTVTSAQKNPTAFYLCASRNQGLRQYFGPGTRLTVL.

Worth noting for this clonotype: This could be a read error, since a much larger clone is one nucleotide away. This chain links TRBV20-1 with TRBJ2-1, with a possible D match to TRBD2 (6 bases). The V gene's germline CDR1 is DFQATT and CDR2 SNEGSKA (reference sequence). Deletions cut 1 base from V and 10 bases from J, with 14 bases between. The CDR3 is 13 amino acids. In nucleotides, the CDR3 is TGCAGTGCTAGAGTCTCACTAGCCTACGAGCAGTTCTTC. Translated: CSARVSLAYEQFF.

At least ten counts were recorded for this clonotype. The chain combines TRBV20-1 with TRBJ2-5; TRBD2 aligns across 9 bases. Trimming cost V 1 base and J 1 base; bases outside gene matches: 1. CDR1 and CDR2 (germline): DFQATT, SNEGSKA (reference sequence). CDR3 size: 14 residues. The CDR3 loop is CSARGRGGQETQYF. The CDR3 nucleotides read TGCAGTGCTAGAGGGCGGGGGGGCCAAGAGACCCAGTACTTC.

This chain links TRBV20-1 with TRBJ2-2; D call uncertain. The CDR3 covers 12 residues. CDR1 and CDR2 from the germline V gene are DFQATT and SNEGSKA (reference sequence). Trimming took off 2 bases at V and 8 bases at J, with 9 bases between the two ends. The CDR3 spells CSARSPGGELFF. The CDR3 DNA reads TGCAGTGCTAGATCGCCCGGAGGGGAGCTGTTTTTT.

This clonotype was counted a few times. This rearrangement joins TRBV12-5 to TRBJ2-1; D unresolved. CDR1 and CDR2 (germline): LGHNT, FRNRAP. The ends were cut back, 3 bases at V and 2 bases at J, with 11 bases in the middle. CDR3 length: 15 residues. CDR3 residues: CASGLLGQAYNEQFF. In DNA form, the CDR3 reads TGTGCTAGTGGTTTATTAGGTCAGGCCTACAATGAGCAGTTCTTC. Supplemented by reference TRBV12-5 and TRBJ2-1, the full variable domain reads DARVTQTPRHKVTEMGQEVTMRCQPILGHNTVFWYRQTMMQGLELLAYFRNRAPLDDSGMPKDRFSAEMPDATLATLKIQPSEPRDSAVYFCASGLLGQAYNEQFFGPGTRLTVL.

This clonotype was seen repeatedly, ten times or more. The chain links TRBV6-6 to TRBJ2-1; 10 bases are shared with TRBD2. V shed 5 bases and J 5 bases; nucleotides not matched to a gene: 6. The CDR3 spans 15 residues. The germline CDR1 and CDR2 sequences are MNHNY and SVGAGI (reference sequence). CDR3 in DNA: TGTGCCAGCAGTCCCGCCGGGACTAGCGACAATGAGCAGTTCTTC. It encodes CASSPAGTSDNEQFF.

This clonotype has ten or more counts. V gene TRBV4-1 combines with J gene TRBJ1-1, with a weak D call TRBD1 (6 bases). This CDR3 has 13 residues. V was clipped by 0 bases and J by 11 bases, with 13 bases between them. Germline V gene sequence: CDR1 MGHRA, CDR2 YSYEKL. The CDR3 here is CASSQEGPDRAFF. For the CDR3, the DNA is TGCGCCAGCAGCCAAGAGGGACCCGACAGGGCTTTCTTT.

This clonotype was detected many times. The genes are TRBV6-5 and TRBJ1-4; maybe TRBD1 (5 bases). The V end lost 6 bases, the J end lost 11 bases, and 13 bases lay between the germline ends. The CDR3 has 12 residues. Germline V gives CDR1 MNHEY, CDR2 SVGAGI. CDR3 bases: TGTGCCAGCAGCCCAGACAGACGTAAACTGTTTTTT. As protein: CASSPDRRKLFF.

This clonotype was seen ten or more times. The chain has TRBV12-3 or TRBV12-4 and TRBJ1-1, with D uncertain. Trimming shortened V by 1 base and J by 1 base, and 10 bases separated the two germline ends. The CDR3 totals 15 residues. CDR3 sequence reads: CASSLGQRRNTEAFF. CDR3 DNA sequence: TGTGCCAGCAGTTTAGGGCAGCGAAGGAACACTGAAGCTTTCTTT.

This clonotype was counted between two and nine times. This chain joins TRBV20-1 and TRBJ1-5; no reliable D call. CDR3 length equals 14 residues. V was cut by 5 bases and J by 1 base, with 12 bases left in between. CDR1 DFQATT and CDR2 SNEGSKA come from the germline V gene (reference sequence). The DNA for the CDR3 is TGCAGTGCTTCGACGGGCGGGAGCAATCAGCCCCAGCATTTT. Protein product: CSASTGGSNQPQHF.

There are many counts of this clonotype. As DNA, the CDR3 is TGCGCCAGCAGCGGACAGGGGGCGACTAACAATGAGCAGTTCTTC. Amino acid sequence: CASSGQGATNNEQFF. The V gene is TRBV5-1, the J gene TRBJ2-1, with 11 nucleotides matching TRBD1. V lost 4 bases, J lost 5 bases, and 5 bases stayed unmatched. CDR3 size: 15 residues. Germline lookup yields CDR1 SGHRS and CDR2 YFSETQ.

This clonotype was detected ten times or more. The rearrangement uses TRBV3-1 and TRBJ2-5, with a tentative D call TRBD1 (5 bases). Germline V CDR1 and CDR2: LGHDT, YNNKEL (reference sequence). V lost 8 bases and J 1 base, leaving 17 bases between the germline ends. The CDR3 length is 15 residues. In DNA, the CDR3 is TGTGCCAGCGCGCCAGATGGAACAGGCCAAGAGACCCAGTACTTC. Protein: CASAPDGTGQETQYF.

The chain recombines TRBV3-1 with TRBJ1-2; 7 bases fit TRBD1. This CDR3 is 15 amino acids long. J lost 6 bases, V lost 3 bases, and 10 bases had no gene match. CDR1 LGHDT and CDR2 YNNKEL come from the germline V gene (reference sequence). Here the CDR3 reads CASSQYGTDDDGYTF. CDR3 DNA sequence: TGTGCCAGCAGCCAGTACGGGACAGACGACGATGGCTACACCTTC. The complete variable domain, with remaining parts taken from reference TRBV3-1 and TRBJ1-2, reads DTAVSQTPKYLVTQMGNDKSIKCEQNLGHDTMYWYKQDSKKFLKIMFSYNNKELIINETVPNRFSPKSPDKAHLNLHINSLELGDSAVYFCASSQYGTDDDGYTFGSGTRLTVV.

This sequence joins TRBV12-3 or TRBV12-4 and TRBJ2-5; 10 nucleotides match TRBD2. J gave up 4 bases and V 4 bases, and 6 bases lay outside the gene matches. The CDR3 totals 15 residues. The CDR3 DNA reads as TGTGCCAGCAGTTCTAGCGGGGGAAAGGGAGAGACCCAGTACTTC. Its translation is CASSSSGGKGETQYF.

This clonotype showed up many times. The genes are TRBV10-3 and TRBJ2-3; 10 bases align to TRBD2. V lost 0 bases to trimming and J lost 5 bases; unmatched junction nucleotides: 11. The CDR3 consists of 18 residues. CDR1 and CDR2 from the germline V gene are ENHRY and SYGVKD. Written as DNA, the CDR3 is TGTGCCATCAGTGAGTCGTTTCGCCTAGCGGGGGATGGAGATACGCAGTATTTT. Its translation: CAISESFRLAGDGDTQYF.

This clonotype appeared many times. The genes are TRBV11-2 and TRBJ2-7; TRBD1 agrees at 7 bases. V shed 0 bases, J shed 0 bases, and the junction held 5 bases outside the gene matches. Per germline, CDR1 SGHAT and CDR2 FQNNGV. The CDR3 spans 16 residues. The CDR3 protein is CASSLDPTGRSYEQYF. The CDR3, as DNA: TGTGCCAGCAGCTTAGATCCGACAGGGCGCTCCTACGAGCAGTACTTC.

This clonotype was seen many times. The rearrangement links TRBV5-1 to TRBJ2-3, with 10 bases lining up with TRBD2. This CDR3 is 19 amino acids long. The V gene end was trimmed by 0 bases and the J gene end by 0 bases; junction bases not matched to a gene: 10. Germline assignment: CDR1 SGHRS and CDR2 YFSETQ. The CDR3 spells CASSLAPLAGGQSTDTQYF. The CDR3 bases are TGCGCCAGCAGCTTGGCCCCCTTAGCGGGGGGCCAAAGCACAGATACGCAGTATTTT.

This clonotype was picked up many times. The chain has TRBV5-1 and TRBJ2-1; D is ambiguous. CDR1 and CDR2 (germline): SGHRS, YFSETQ. The V and J ends lost 7 bases and 0 bases respectively, with 11 bases between them. This CDR3 has 14 amino acids. In nucleotides, the CDR3 is TGCGCCAGCGGACCTGACAACTCCTACAATGAGCAGTTCTTC. Translated: CASGPDNSYNEQFF.

This clonotype was picked up many times. The genes are TRBV27 and TRBJ2-1, with TRBD1 matching 7 bases. CDR3 length equals 16 residues. The junction had 13 bases not matched to a gene; V was cut back by 5 bases and J by 6 bases. The V gene's germline CDR1 is MNHEY and CDR2 SMNVEV (reference sequence). This CDR3 reads CASSIHRDSHLNEQFF. CDR3 coding DNA: TGTGCCAGCAGTATACACCGGGACAGCCATCTCAATGAGCAGTTCTTC.

There are many counts of this clonotype. This rearrangement joins TRBV7-9 to TRBJ1-5; D possibly corresponds to TRBD1 (5 bases). The CDR3 totals 14 residues. Deletions cut 6 bases from V and 4 bases from J, with 13 bases between. CDR1 and CDR2 from the germline V gene are SEHNR and FQNEAQ (reference sequence). This CDR3 reads CASSPGWGNQPQHF. CDR3 bases: TGTGCCAGCAGTCCAGGGTGGGGTAATCAGCCCCAGCATTTT.

The sample holds many counts of this clonotype. The genes are TRBV18 and TRBJ2-7, with TRBD1 identical over 8 bases. V lost 3 bases and J lost 6; bases outside the gene matches: 10. CDR1 and CDR2 (germline): KGHSH, LQKENI. This CDR3 comprises 15 residues. The CDR3 protein is CASSPVGQGAIEQYF. CDR3 sequence (DNA): TGTGCCAGCTCACCTGTAGGGCAGGGGGCTATCGAGCAGTACTTC.

This clonotype was detected many times. The chain has TRBV5-1 and TRBJ2-5; D may match TRBD1 or TRBD2 (5 bases each). CDR3 length: 16 amino acids. CDR1 and CDR2 from the germline V gene are SGHRS and YFSETQ. Trimming cost V 4 bases and J 0 bases, with 16 bases left between them. CDR3 DNA sequence: TGCGCCAGCAGCCCCGGGATGGGGCACAACCAAGAGACCCAGTACTTC. Its protein product is CASSPGMGHNQETQYF.

The table lists this clonotype with many counts. This sequence joins TRBV18 and TRBJ2-7; maybe TRBD1 (5 bases). There are 13 residues in the CDR3. Trimming took off 6 bases at V and 2 bases at J, with 11 bases between the two ends. Germline V gene lookup returns CDR1 KGHSH and CDR2 LQKENI. The chain's CDR3 is CASSQETAYEQYF. The CDR3 nucleotides read TGTGCCAGCTCTCAAGAGACAGCCTACGAGCAGTACTTC.

This clonotype was seen ten or more times. CDR3 amino acids: CASSLGRAETQYF. CDR3 sequence (DNA): TGTGCCAGCAGCTTAGGCAGGGCGGAGACCCAGTACTTC. This chain connects TRBV7-9 to TRBJ2-5, with D possibly matching TRBD1 (5 bases). Germline V gene sequence: CDR1 SEHNR, CDR2 FQNEAQ (reference sequence). The CDR3 length is 13 residues. V lost 1 base and J lost 5, with 8 bases in between.

This clonotype was counted at least ten times. The chain has TRBV27 and TRBJ2-7, with 8 bases lining up with TRBD2. With V trimmed by 5 bases and J by 6 bases, 6 bases remained unmatched. The CDR3 contains 13 residues. Germline CDR1 and CDR2: MNHEY and SMNVEV (reference sequence). CDR3 in DNA: TGTGCCAGCAGTCCCATCGGGGGGGCCGAGCAGTACTTC. Translated, it gives CASSPIGGAEQYF.

This clonotype showed up many times. The chain employs TRBV4-1 and TRBJ2-3; 11 nucleotides line up with TRBD2. Germline CDR1 and CDR2: MGHRA and YSYEKL. The trim removed 7 bases at V and 2 bases at J, leaving 8 bases unmatched. This CDR3 has 16 amino acids. CDR3 protein: CASTLRLAGNTDTQYF. The CDR3 DNA follows: TGCGCCAGCACTCTTCGACTAGCGGGAAACACAGATACGCAGTATTTT.

There are many counts of this clonotype. The chain is built from TRBV3-1 and TRBJ2-7; D gene unclear. The CDR3 is made up of 14 amino acids. Trimming removed 0 bases at V and 1 base at J, with 7 bases between. Germline CDR1 reads LGHDT; CDR2 reads YNNKEL (reference sequence). The CDR3 DNA reads TGTGCCAGCAGCCAAGAAGCAGGATCCTACGAGCAGTACTTC. Translated: CASSQEAGSYEQYF.

This clonotype was counted many times. The V call is TRBV11-2, the J call TRBJ1-2; D remains unclear. Germline V gives CDR1 SGHAT, CDR2 FQNNGV. The CDR3 length is 15 residues. V was pared by 6 bases and J by 2 bases, with 16 bases between. The CDR3 spells CASRRPGRINYGYTF. CDR3 in DNA: TGTGCCAGCAGGCGTCCGGGTCGGATCAACTATGGCTACACCTTC.

This clonotype was picked up a small number of times. V and J are TRBV20-1 and TRBJ2-7, with TRBD2 matching 7 bases. Germline V CDR1 and CDR2: DFQATT, SNEGSKA (reference sequence). V shed 0 bases, J shed 6 bases, and the junction held 11 bases outside the gene matches. CDR3 length: 15 residues. The CDR3: CSARDLRGAGVEQYF. CDR3 nucleotide sequence: TGCAGTGCTAGAGATCTGAGAGGGGCGGGGGTCGAGCAGTACTTC.

This clonotype was observed at least ten times. The chain employs TRBV29-1 and TRBJ1-1, with D perhaps TRBD1 (6 bases). This CDR3 comprises 13 residues. Trimming stripped 7 bases from V and 5 bases from J, with 17 bases between. CDR1 and CDR2 (germline): SQVTM, ANQGSEA. The CDR3 spells CSAMGGSLTEAFF. The CDR3 DNA reads as TGCAGCGCTATGGGGGGCAGTCTGACTGAAGCTTTCTTT.